Listed below are T cell receptor beta chains from one sample, sequenced in a study of shared clonotypes between healthy human individuals. The protocol was immunoSEQ multiplex PCR, while the TCRdb copy is restricted to in-frame clones and leaves out a portion. The sample comprises under 2,500,000 clones, nearly 97% of which are singletons, and roughly 0.13% rests with the top ten. Sequenced material: naive CD4+ T cells sorted from blood. Every receptor here comes from a man between 18 and 29 years old in good health. The CDR3 runs from the conserved cysteine through the conserved F or W. D genes are given only for firm matches. Clone size is not always given. Where it is, it says once, few, many or a class for expanded clones.

CDR3 DNA: TGTGCCAGCAGTGAAGGGGGGACAGGGAATAATTCACCCCTCCACTTT
CDR3 protein: CASSEGGTGNNSPLHF
V gene: TRBV6-1
clone size: .
J gene: TRBJ1-6
D gene: TRBD1

CDR3 DNA: TGTGCCAGCAGTCTCACAGGGGGAAAGGATGGCTACACCTTC
CDR3 protein: CASSLTGGKDGYTF
V gene: TRBV6-6
clone size: .
J gene: TRBJ1-2
D gene: TRBD1

CDR3 DNA: TGTGCCAGCTCACCATTAGACGACAGGGAATTTCGGGATAACTATGGCTACACCTTC
CDR3 protein: CASSPLDDREFRDNYGYTF
V gene: TRBV18
clone size: .
J gene: TRBJ1-2
D gene: TRBD1

CDR3 DNA: TGTGCCAGTAGTATATCTACAGGTTCTTTCTATGGCTACACCTTC
CDR3 protein: CASSISTGSFYGYTF
V gene: TRBV19
clone size: .
J gene: TRBJ1-2
D gene: .

CDR3 DNA: TGTGCCAGCAGTCGACAGGGGGCTGGAAACACCATATATTTT
CDR3 protein: CASSRQGAGNTIYF
V gene: TRBV6-1
clone size: .
J gene: TRBJ1-3
D gene: TRBD1

CDR3 DNA: TGCGCCAGCAGCCACATAGGACAGGGGGCCACAGATACGCAGTATTTT
CDR3 protein: CASSHIGQGATDTQYF
V gene: TRBV5-1
clone size: .
J gene: TRBJ2-3
D gene: TRBD1

CDR3 DNA: TGTGCCAGCAGTAGACAGGGCAATCAGCCCCAGCATTTT
CDR3 protein: CASSRQGNQPQHF
V gene: TRBV2
clone size: .
J gene: TRBJ1-5
D gene: .

CDR3 DNA: TGTGCCAGCAGCGGCGAAGTAGCTCGCGGCTACACCTTC
CDR3 protein: CASSGEVARGYTF
V gene: TRBV28
clone size: .
J gene: TRBJ1-2
D gene: .

CDR3 DNA: TGTGCCAGCAGGGACAGAACAACTAATGAAAAACTGTTTTTT
CDR3 protein: CASRDRTTNEKLFF
V gene: TRBV6-5
clone size: .
J gene: TRBJ1-4
D gene: .

CDR3 DNA: TGTGCCAGCAGCTTTCGTGGGGTGGATGAAAAACTGTTTTTT
CDR3 protein: CASSFRGVDEKLFF
V gene: TRBV11-2
clone size: .
J gene: TRBJ1-4
D gene: .

CDR3 DNA: TGTGCCAGCAGAATGACTAGCGGGGGATACAATGAGCAGTTCTTC
CDR3 protein: CASRMTSGGYNEQFF
V gene: TRBV6-6
clone size: .
J gene: TRBJ2-1
D gene: TRBD2

CDR3 DNA: TGTGCCATCAGTGGATCCGGGACAGAAAATGAAAAACTGTTTTTT
CDR3 protein: CAISGSGTENEKLFF
V gene: TRBV10-3
clone size: .
J gene: TRBJ1-4
D gene: TRBD1

CDR3 DNA: TGCGCCAGCAGCTTACAATCCCAAGTCGCCTGGACAAGCACTGAAGCTTTCTTT
CDR3 protein: CASSLQSQVAWTSTEAFF
V gene: TRBV5-1
clone size: .
J gene: TRBJ1-1
D gene: .

CDR3 DNA: TGTGCCAGCAGCGGAGCGACAGGGGTGGGCGGCTACACCTTC
CDR3 protein: CASSGATGVGGYTF
V gene: TRBV7-8
clone size: .
J gene: TRBJ1-2
D gene: TRBD1

CDR3 DNA: TGCAGCGTTGATAGTAGAGGGGGCCGGGGCTACACCTTC
CDR3 protein: CSVDSRGGRGYTF
V gene: TRBV29-1
clone size: .
J gene: TRBJ1-2
D gene: TRBD1

CDR3 DNA: TGTGCCATCAGTGAGTCCGGACAGGTTCTCTACGAGCAGTACTTC
CDR3 protein: CAISESGQVLYEQYF
V gene: TRBV10-3
clone size: .
J gene: TRBJ2-7
D gene: TRBD1

CDR3 DNA: TGTGCCAGCAGCTTAGGAGGGCCGGGAAACACCATATATTTT
CDR3 protein: CASSLGGPGNTIYF
V gene: TRBV5-4
clone size: .
J gene: TRBJ1-3
D gene: .

CDR3 DNA: TGCGCCAGCAGCCCCCGGGGCCAGCGGTCCTACGAGCAGTACTTC
CDR3 protein: CASSPRGQRSYEQYF
V gene: TRBV4-1
clone size: .
J gene: TRBJ2-7
D gene: .

CDR3 DNA: TGTGCCAGCAGTGAAATTATTGGGGAGACCCAGTACTTC
CDR3 protein: CASSEIIGETQYF
V gene: TRBV25-1
clone size: .
J gene: TRBJ2-5
D gene: .

CDR3 DNA: TGTGCCAGCAGTTCTCGATATAGCAATCAGCCCCAGCATTTT
CDR3 protein: CASSSRYSNQPQHF
V gene: TRBV7-9
clone size: .
J gene: TRBJ1-5
D gene: .

CDR3 DNA: TGTGCCAGCAGCTTAGAATCCGGCGGGACTGAAGCTTTCTTT
CDR3 protein: CASSLESGGTEAFF
V gene: TRBV7-9
clone size: .
J gene: TRBJ1-1
D gene: .

CDR3 DNA: TGTGCCAGCAGCTTGGATGCTTTAACTAATGAAAAACTGTTTTTT
CDR3 protein: CASSLDALTNEKLFF
V gene: TRBV5-4
clone size: .
J gene: TRBJ1-4
D gene: .

CDR3 DNA: TGTGCCTGGGACGTAGGACTAGCGGGAGGGCCCGATGAGCAGTTCTTC
CDR3 protein: CAWDVGLAGGPDEQFF
V gene: TRBV30
clone size: once
J gene: TRBJ2-1
D gene: TRBD2

CDR3 DNA: TGTGCCAGCTCATCCCGGGACAGCGATAACTATGGCTACACCTTC
CDR3 protein: CASSSRDSDNYGYTF
V gene: TRBV18
clone size: .
J gene: TRBJ1-2
D gene: TRBD1

CDR3 DNA: TGCGCCAGCAGCTTAGAGGGGGCCTTCAATCAGCCCCAGCATTTT
CDR3 protein: CASSLEGAFNQPQHF
V gene: TRBV5-1
clone size: .
J gene: TRBJ1-5
D gene: TRBD1